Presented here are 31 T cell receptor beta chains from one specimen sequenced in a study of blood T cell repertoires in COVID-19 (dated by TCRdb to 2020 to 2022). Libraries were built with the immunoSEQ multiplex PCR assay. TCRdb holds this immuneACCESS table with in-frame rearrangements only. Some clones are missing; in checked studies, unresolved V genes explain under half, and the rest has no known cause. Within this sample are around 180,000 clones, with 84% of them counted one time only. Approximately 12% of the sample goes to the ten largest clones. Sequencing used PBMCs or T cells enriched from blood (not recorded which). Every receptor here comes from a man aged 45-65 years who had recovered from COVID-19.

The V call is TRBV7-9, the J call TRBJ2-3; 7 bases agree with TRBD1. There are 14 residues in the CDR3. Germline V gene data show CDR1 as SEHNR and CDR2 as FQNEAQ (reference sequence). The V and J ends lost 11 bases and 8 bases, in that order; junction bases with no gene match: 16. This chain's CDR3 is CASKGAGGHGTQYF. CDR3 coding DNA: TGTGCCTCAAAGGGGGCTGGTGGGCACGGTACGCAGTATTTT.

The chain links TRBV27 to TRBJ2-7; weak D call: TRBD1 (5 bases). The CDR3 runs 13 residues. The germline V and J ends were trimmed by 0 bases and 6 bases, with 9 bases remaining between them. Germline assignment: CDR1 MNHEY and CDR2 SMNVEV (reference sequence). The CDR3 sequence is CASSLSGPLEQYF. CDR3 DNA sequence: TGTGCCAGCAGTTTATCGGGGCCCCTCGAGCAGTACTTC.

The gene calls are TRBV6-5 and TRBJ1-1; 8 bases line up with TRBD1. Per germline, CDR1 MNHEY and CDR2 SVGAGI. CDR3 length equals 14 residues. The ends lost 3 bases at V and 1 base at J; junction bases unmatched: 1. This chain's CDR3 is CASSYGQGNTEAFF. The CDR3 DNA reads TGTGCCAGCAGTTATGGACAGGGGAACACTGAAGCTTTCTTT.

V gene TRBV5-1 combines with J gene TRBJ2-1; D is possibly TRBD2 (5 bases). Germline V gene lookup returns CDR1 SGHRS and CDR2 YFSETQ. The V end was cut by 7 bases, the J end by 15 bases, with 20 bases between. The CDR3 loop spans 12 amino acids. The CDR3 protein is CASSPGWAGAFF. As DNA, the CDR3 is TGCGCCAGCTCCCCGGGGTGGGCTGGCGCGTTCTTC.

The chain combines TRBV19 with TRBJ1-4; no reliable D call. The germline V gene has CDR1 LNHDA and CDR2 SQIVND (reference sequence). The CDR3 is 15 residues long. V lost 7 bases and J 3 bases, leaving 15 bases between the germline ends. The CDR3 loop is CASTGVRSPNEKLFF. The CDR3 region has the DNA TGTGCCAGTACCGGGGTCCGGAGCCCTAATGAAAAACTGTTTTTT.

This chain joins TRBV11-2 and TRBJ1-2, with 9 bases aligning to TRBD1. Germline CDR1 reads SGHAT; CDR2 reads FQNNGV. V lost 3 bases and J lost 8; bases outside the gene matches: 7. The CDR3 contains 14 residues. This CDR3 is CASSLGGTGSGYTF. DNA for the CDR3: TGTGCCAGCAGCTTGGGGGGGACAGGGTCCGGCTACACCTTC.

DNA for the CDR3: TGTGCCAGCAGGTTGACTAGCGGGGCCCCCTACGAGCAGTACTTC. Translating gives CASRLTSGAPYEQYF. The V call is TRBV5-8, the J call TRBJ2-7; 11 bases fit TRBD2. J lost 2 bases, V lost 5 bases, and 6 bases had no gene match. CDR1 is SGHTS and CDR2 is YDEGEE in the germline V gene. The CDR3 sequence is 15 residues long.

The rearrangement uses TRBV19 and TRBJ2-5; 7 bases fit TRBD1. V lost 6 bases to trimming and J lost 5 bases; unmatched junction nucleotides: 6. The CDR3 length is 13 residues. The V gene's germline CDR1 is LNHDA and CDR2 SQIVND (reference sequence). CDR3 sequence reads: CASSPQGRETQYF. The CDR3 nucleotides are TGTGCCAGTAGCCCACAGGGGCGGGAGACCCAGTACTTC.

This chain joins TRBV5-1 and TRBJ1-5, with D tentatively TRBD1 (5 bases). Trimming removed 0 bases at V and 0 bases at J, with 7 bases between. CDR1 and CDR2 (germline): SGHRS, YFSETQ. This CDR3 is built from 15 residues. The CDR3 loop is CASSLGQNSNQPQHF. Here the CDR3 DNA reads TGCGCCAGCAGCTTGGGACAGAATAGCAATCAGCCCCAGCATTTT.

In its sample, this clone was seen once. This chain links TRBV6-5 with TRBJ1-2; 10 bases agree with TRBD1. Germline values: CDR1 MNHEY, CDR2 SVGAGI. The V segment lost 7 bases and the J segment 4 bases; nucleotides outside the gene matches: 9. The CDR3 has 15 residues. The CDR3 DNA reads TGTGCCAGCACCGACAGGGGGCGCGGGGTCTATGGCTACACCTTC. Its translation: CASTDRGRGVYGYTF.

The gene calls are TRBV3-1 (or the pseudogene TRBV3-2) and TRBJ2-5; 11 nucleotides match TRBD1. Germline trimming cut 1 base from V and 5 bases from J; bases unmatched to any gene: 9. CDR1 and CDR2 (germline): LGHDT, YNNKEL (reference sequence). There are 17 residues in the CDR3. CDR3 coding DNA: TGTGCCAGCAGCCAAGGGGTCTCTGGGACAGGGGGGGAGACCCAGTACTTC. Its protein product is CASSQGVSGTGGETQYF.

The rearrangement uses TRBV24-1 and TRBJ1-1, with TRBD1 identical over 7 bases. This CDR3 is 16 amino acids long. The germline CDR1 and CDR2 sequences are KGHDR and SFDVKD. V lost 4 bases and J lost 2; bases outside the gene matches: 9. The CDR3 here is CATSEKTGTRNTEAFF. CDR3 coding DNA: TGTGCCACCAGTGAAAAGACAGGGACTAGAAACACTGAAGCTTTCTTT.

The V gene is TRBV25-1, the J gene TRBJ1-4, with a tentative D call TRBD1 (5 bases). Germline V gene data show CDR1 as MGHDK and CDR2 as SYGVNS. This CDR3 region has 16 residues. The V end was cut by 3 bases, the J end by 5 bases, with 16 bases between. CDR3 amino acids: CASSDNMAGGNEKLFF. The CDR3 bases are TGTGCCAGCAGTGATAATATGGCGGGGGGGAATGAAAAACTGTTTTTT.

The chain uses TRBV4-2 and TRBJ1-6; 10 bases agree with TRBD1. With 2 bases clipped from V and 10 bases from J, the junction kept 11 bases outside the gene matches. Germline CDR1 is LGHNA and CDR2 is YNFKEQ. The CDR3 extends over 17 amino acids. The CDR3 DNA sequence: TGTGCCAGCAGCCAAAATCCTTCCGGGACAGGGGCCTCACCCCTCCACTTT. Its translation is CASSQNPSGTGASPLHF.

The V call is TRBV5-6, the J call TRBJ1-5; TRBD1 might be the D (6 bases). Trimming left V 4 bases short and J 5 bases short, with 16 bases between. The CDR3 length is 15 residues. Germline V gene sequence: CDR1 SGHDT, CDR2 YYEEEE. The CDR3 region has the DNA TGTGCCAGCAGCCCACAGGGCAGGGCGGATCAGCCCCAGCATTTT. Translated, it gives CASSPQGRADQPQHF.

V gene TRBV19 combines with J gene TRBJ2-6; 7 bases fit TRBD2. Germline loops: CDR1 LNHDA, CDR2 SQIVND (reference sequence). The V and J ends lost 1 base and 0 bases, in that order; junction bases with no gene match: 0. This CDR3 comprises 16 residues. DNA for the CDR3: TGTGCCAGTAGTATAGCGGGGGGCTCTGGGGCCAACGTCCTGACTTTC. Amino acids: CASSIAGGSGANVLTF.

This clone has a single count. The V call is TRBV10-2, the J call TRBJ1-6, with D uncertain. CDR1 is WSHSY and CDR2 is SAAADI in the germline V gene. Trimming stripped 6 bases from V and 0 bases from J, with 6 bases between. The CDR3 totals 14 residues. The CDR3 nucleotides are TGCGCCAGCAGCGTCCGCTCCTATAATTCACCCCTCCACTTT. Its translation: CASSVRSYNSPLHF.

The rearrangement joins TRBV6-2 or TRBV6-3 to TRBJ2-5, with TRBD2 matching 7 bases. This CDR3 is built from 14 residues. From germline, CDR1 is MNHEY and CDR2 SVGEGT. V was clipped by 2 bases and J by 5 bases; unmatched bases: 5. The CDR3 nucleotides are TGTGCCAGCAGTTACCTGCGGGGGACCGAGACCCAGTACTTC. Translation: CASSYLRGTETQYF.

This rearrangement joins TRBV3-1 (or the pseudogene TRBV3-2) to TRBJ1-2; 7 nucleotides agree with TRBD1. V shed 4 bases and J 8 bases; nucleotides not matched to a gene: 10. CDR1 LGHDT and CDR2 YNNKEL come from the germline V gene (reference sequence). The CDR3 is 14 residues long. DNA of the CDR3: TGTGCCAGCAGCCCTGGGCAGGTACAGGGGGGCTACACCTTC. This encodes CASSPGQVQGGYTF.

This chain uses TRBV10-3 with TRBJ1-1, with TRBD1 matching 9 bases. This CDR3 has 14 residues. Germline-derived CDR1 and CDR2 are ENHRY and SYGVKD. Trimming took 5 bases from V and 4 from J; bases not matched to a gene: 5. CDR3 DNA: TGTGCCATCAGTATGACAGGGGGGGGCACTGAAGCTTTCTTT. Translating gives CAISMTGGGTEAFF.

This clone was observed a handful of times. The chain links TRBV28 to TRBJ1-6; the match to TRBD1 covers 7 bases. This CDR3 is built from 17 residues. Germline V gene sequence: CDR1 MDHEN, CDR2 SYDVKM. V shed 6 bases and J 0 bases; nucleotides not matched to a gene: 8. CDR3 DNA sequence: TGTGCCAGCAGGGGGGACAGCTTCAGCTCCTATAATTCACCCCTCCACTTT. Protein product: CASRGDSFSSYNSPLHF.

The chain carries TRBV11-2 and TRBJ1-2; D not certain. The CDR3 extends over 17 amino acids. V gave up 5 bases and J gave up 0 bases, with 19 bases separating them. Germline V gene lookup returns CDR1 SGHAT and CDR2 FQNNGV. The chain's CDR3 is CASSIRYRHNSNYGYTF. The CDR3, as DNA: TGTGCCAGCAGCATTAGGTACCGACATAATTCTAACTATGGCTACACCTTC.

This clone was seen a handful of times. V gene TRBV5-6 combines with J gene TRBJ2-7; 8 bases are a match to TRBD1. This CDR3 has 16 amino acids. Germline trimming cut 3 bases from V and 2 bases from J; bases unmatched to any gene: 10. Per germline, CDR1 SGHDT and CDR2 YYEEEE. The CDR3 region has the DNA TGTGCCAGCAGCTCAGGGGGGACAGGATATCCCTACGAGCAGTACTTC. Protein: CASSSGGTGYPYEQYF.

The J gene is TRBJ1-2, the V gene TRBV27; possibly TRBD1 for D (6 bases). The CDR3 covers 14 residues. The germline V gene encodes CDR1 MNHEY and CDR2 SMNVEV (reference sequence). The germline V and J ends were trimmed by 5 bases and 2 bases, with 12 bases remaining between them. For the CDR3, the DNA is TGTGCCAGCAGTCCCCGGACAGAAAACTATGGCTACACCTTC. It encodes CASSPRTENYGYTF.

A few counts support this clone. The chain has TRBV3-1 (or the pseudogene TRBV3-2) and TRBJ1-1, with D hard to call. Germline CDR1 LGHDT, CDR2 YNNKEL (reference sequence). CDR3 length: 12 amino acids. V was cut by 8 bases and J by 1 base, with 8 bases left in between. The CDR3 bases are TGTGCCAGCGGGCCAGAGAACACTGAAGCTTTCTTT. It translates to CASGPENTEAFF.

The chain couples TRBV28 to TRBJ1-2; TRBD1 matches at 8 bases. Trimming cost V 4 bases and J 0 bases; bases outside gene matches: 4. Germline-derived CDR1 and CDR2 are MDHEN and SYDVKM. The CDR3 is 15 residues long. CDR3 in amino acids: CASSSPDRANYGYTF. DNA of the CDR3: TGTGCCAGCAGTTCCCCGGACAGGGCTAACTATGGCTACACCTTC.

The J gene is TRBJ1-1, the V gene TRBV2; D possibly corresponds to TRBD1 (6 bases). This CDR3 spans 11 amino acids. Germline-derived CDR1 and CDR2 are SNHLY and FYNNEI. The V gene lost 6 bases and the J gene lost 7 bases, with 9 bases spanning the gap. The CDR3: CASRADSEAFF. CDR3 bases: TGTGCCAGCAGAGCGGACAGTGAAGCTTTCTTT. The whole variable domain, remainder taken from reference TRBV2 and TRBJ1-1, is EPEVTQTPSHQVTQMGQEVILRCVPISNHLYFYWYRQILGQKVEFLVSFYNNEISEKSEIFDDQFSVERPDGSNFTLKIRSTKLEDSAMYFCASRADSEAFFGQGTRLTVV.

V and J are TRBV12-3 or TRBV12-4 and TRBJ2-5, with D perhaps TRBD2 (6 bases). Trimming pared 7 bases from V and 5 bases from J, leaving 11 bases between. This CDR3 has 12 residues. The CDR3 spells CASNPGVETQYF. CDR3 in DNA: TGTGCCAGCAATCCGGGGGTGGAGACCCAGTACTTC.

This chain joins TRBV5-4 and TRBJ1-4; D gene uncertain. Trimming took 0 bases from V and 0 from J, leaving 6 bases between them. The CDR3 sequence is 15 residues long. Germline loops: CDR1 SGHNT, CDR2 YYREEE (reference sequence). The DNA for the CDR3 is TGTGCCAGCAGCTTGGGAGTGTCAACTAATGAAAAACTGTTTTTT. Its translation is CASSLGVSTNEKLFF.

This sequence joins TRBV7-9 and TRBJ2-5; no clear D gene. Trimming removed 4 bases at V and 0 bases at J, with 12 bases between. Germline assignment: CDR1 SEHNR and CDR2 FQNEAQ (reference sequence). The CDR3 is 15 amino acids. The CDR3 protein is CASSSPETYQETQYF. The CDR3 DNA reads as TGTGCCAGCAGCTCGCCAGAGACATACCAAGAGACCCAGTACTTC.

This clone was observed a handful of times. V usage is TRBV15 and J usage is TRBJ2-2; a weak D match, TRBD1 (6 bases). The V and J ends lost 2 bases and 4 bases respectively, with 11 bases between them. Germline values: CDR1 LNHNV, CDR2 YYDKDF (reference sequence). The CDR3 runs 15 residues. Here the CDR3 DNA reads TGTGCCACCAGCAGATCAGGGGCAGGCACCGGGGAGCTGTTTTTT. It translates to CATSRSGAGTGELFF.